This T cell receptor beta chain appears in the sequencing data of a study of CD4 T cells in relation to SARS-CoV-2 and coronaviruses. Repertoires were generated with immunoSEQ multiplex PCR, while TCRdb's copy carries only in-frame clones and drops some. This table holds tens of thousands of clones, around three quarters found once. The unexposed donors gave CD4+ T cells in 2011-2018, prior to COVID-19. CD4+ T cells were isolated from the cells after about 11 days of culture. Regarding this clone: What it recognizes is unknown.

The source material was CD4+ T cells from PBMCs, cultured in vitro. This receptor was taken from a human donor in good health.

The CDR3 sequence is CASSFWSVSTDTQYF. The CDR3 coding sequence is TGTGCCAGCAGTTTTTGGTCGGTTAGCACAGATACGCAGTATTTT. The chain uses TRBV27 and TRBJ2-3; D is unclear. Trimming shortened V by 3 bases and J by 0 bases, and 10 bases separated the two germline ends. This CDR3 has 15 residues. The V gene's germline CDR1 is MNHEY and CDR2 SMNVEV (reference sequence).